This entry lists 32 T cell receptor beta chains sequenced from one sample in a study of blood T cell repertoires in COVID-19. The method was immunoSEQ multiplex PCR; TCRdb's version includes in-frame clones alone and lacks a portion of them. The data contain a few hundred thousand clones, 89% of them seen just once; the ten biggest clones take up around 3%. The sequenced sample was peripheral blood. These receptors came from a woman under 40 with COVID-19, enrolled during active disease.

This chain connects TRBV18 to TRBJ2-3; TRBD1 might be the D (6 bases). The CDR3 length is 14 residues. Germline V gene sequence: CDR1 KGHSH, CDR2 LQKENI. V shed 3 bases and J shed 6 bases, with 13 bases lying between them. The CDR3 here is CASSPGQLWDTQYF. The CDR3 nucleotides read TGTGCCAGCTCACCCGGACAGCTCTGGGATACGCAGTATTTT.

The chain links TRBV13 to TRBJ2-2; possibly TRBD2 for D (6 bases). The CDR3 sequence is 16 residues long. Germline-derived CDR1 and CDR2 are PRHDT and FYEKMQ (reference sequence). The V and J ends lost 5 bases and 6 bases respectively, with 19 bases between them. The CDR3 nucleotides read TGTGCCAGCAGCCTGCCCGAGCGGGTTCGTCCCGGGGAGCTGTTTTTT. Its translation is CASSLPERVRPGELFF.

This chain joins TRBV29-1 and TRBJ1-1; 12 positions match TRBD1. The CDR3 extends over 15 amino acids. The trim removed 6 bases at V and 1 base at J, leaving 6 bases unmatched. Per the germline V gene, CDR1 is SQVTM and CDR2 is ANQGSEA. In DNA, the CDR3 is TGCAGCGTCCGGGACAGGGGGCGGGAGAACACTGAAGCTTTCTTT. Protein: CSVRDRGRENTEAFF.

This clone showed up just a few times. The chain couples TRBV2 to TRBJ2-3; TRBD2 matches at 12 bases. CDR3 size: 15 residues. Unmatched junction bases numbered 2, after V lost 3 bases and J lost 4 bases. Germline-derived CDR1 and CDR2 are SNHLY and FYNNEI. This CDR3 reads CASSEASGGADTQYF. CDR3 DNA sequence: TGTGCCAGCAGTGAGGCTAGCGGGGGGGCAGATACGCAGTATTTT.

V gene TRBV11-2 combines with J gene TRBJ2-7; 12 nucleotides line up with TRBD2. The V gene end was trimmed by 5 bases and the J gene end by 4 bases; junction bases not matched to a gene: 9. The CDR3 length is 16 residues. CDR1 and CDR2 (germline): SGHAT, FQNNGV. The CDR3 reads CASSRRLAGDLYEQYF. CDR3 nucleotide sequence: TGTGCCAGCAGCCGCCGACTAGCGGGGGACTTATACGAGCAGTACTTC.

The chain is built from TRBV9 and TRBJ2-3; the match to TRBD2 covers 14 bases. V gave up 2 bases and J gave up 0 bases; unmatched junction bases: 8. The CDR3 is 19 amino acids. Germline V gives CDR1 SGDLS, CDR2 YYNGEE. This chain's CDR3 is CASSVPGLAGGYSTDTQYF. The CDR3 DNA sequence: TGTGCCAGCAGCGTCCCAGGACTAGCGGGGGGTTATAGCACAGATACGCAGTATTTT.

V and J are TRBV6-5 and TRBJ1-2, with TRBD1 matching 7 bases. Germline V gene lookup returns CDR1 MNHEY and CDR2 SVGAGI. V shed 10 bases, J shed 4 bases, and the junction held 12 bases outside the gene matches. The CDR3 extends over 14 amino acids. CDR3 loop: CAIRPRGSPYGYTF. CDR3 in DNA: TGTGCCATACGACCCAGGGGGTCCCCCTATGGCTACACCTTC.

V gene TRBV7-2 combines with J gene TRBJ2-1; 11 positions agree with TRBD2. Germline CDR1 is SGHTA and CDR2 is FQGNSA. V was clipped by 4 bases and J by 5 bases; unmatched bases: 7. This CDR3 spans 16 amino acids. The CDR3 loop is CASSSTTSGENNEQFF. The CDR3 DNA reads TGTGCCAGCAGCTCGACGACTAGCGGGGAAAACAATGAGCAGTTCTTC. The full variable domain, with the rest looked up from reference TRBV7-2 and TRBJ2-1, is GAGVSQSPSNKVTEKGKDVELRCDPISGHTALYWYRQSLGQGLEFLIYFQGNSAPDKSGLPSDRFSAERTGGSVSTLTIQRTQQEDSAVYLCASSSTTSGENNEQFFGPGTRLTVL.

The CDR3 bases are TGTGCCAGCAGTGAGGTGTCAGTTTACAGACCCCCAGGGGCTTTCTTT. Protein: CASSEVSVYRPPGAFF. The chain carries TRBV6-1 and TRBJ1-1; tentatively, D is TRBD1 (5 bases). Germline V CDR1 and CDR2: MNHNS, SASEGT. The CDR3 sequence is 16 residues long. The ends were cut back, 3 bases at V and 11 bases at J, with 25 bases in the middle.

The chain employs TRBV5-4 and TRBJ2-3, with D perhaps matching TRBD1 (6 bases). The V and J ends lost 5 bases and 3 bases respectively, with 10 bases between them. Per the germline V gene, CDR1 is SGHNT and CDR2 is YYREEE (reference sequence). The CDR3 is 13 amino acids. For the CDR3, the DNA is TGTGCCAGCAGGATCACAGGGACAGATACGCAGTATTTT. Residues: CASRITGTDTQYF.

The rearrangement joins TRBV29-1 to TRBJ2-5, with D perhaps matching TRBD1 (5 bases). V lost 3 bases and J 2 bases, leaving 10 bases between the germline ends. The germline CDR1 and CDR2 sequences are SQVTM and ANQGSEA. This CDR3 comprises 13 residues. This CDR3 is CSVEAQAQETQYF. The CDR3 region has the DNA TGCAGCGTTGAGGCACAGGCTCAAGAGACCCAGTACTTC.

This clone was seen just once. The chain has TRBV9 and TRBJ2-5; 9 bases are shared with TRBD2. CDR1 is SGDLS, CDR2 YYNGEE, per germline. The CDR3 runs 17 residues. Trimming took 4 bases from V and 2 from J; bases not matched to a gene: 12. The CDR3, as DNA: TGTGCCAGCAGCCCCCGGGGAGCTAGCGGGATTCAAGAGACCCAGTACTTC. This encodes CASSPRGASGIQETQYF.

The V call is TRBV19, the J call TRBJ2-7, with D maybe TRBD1 (5 bases). CDR1 is LNHDA and CDR2 is SQIVND in the germline V gene (reference sequence). Trimming took off 5 bases at V and 5 bases at J, with 13 bases between the two ends. CDR3 length: 13 amino acids. The CDR3 reads CASSSQGVNEQYF. In nucleotides, the CDR3 is TGTGCCAGTAGTTCGCAGGGCGTCAACGAGCAGTACTTC.

The V call is TRBV6-2 or TRBV6-3, the J call TRBJ2-1, with TRBD2 matching 8 bases. In germline, CDR1 is MNHEY, CDR2 SVGEGT. The ends lost 3 bases at V and 4 bases at J; junction bases unmatched: 8. The length of the CDR3 is 16 residues. CDR3 amino acids: CASSYSPGGAYNEQFF. CDR3 DNA sequence: TGTGCCAGCAGTTATTCCCCCGGGGGGGCGTACAATGAGCAGTTCTTC.

This clone was seen ten or more times. The CDR3 reads CASSGLGEKLFF. The CDR3 DNA reads as TGTGCCAGCAGTGGGCTAGGTGAAAAACTGTTTTTT. The rearrangement uses TRBV2 and TRBJ1-4; D not resolved. Trimming stripped 4 bases from V and 7 bases from J, with 7 bases between. Germline V gene data show CDR1 as SNHLY and CDR2 as FYNNEI. The CDR3 is 12 residues long.

As concerns this clone: The sample carries other DNA sequences with the same CDR3. The chain employs TRBV5-1 and TRBJ2-2; TRBD1 agrees at 7 bases. The CDR3 length is 16 residues. The V gene end was trimmed by 0 bases and the J gene end by 1 base; junction bases not matched to a gene: 3. Germline loops: CDR1 SGHRS, CDR2 YFSETQ. The CDR3 here is CASSLVGGLNTGELFF. The DNA of the CDR3 is TGCGCCAGCAGCTTGGTAGGGGGCCTGAACACCGGGGAGCTGTTTTTT.

This clone was seen once. The chain recombines TRBV19 with TRBJ1-2, with TRBD1 matching 8 bases. CDR1 and CDR2 from the germline V gene are LNHDA and SQIVND (reference sequence). With 4 bases clipped from V and 5 bases from J, the junction kept 6 bases outside the gene matches. This CDR3 comprises 14 residues. The DNA for the CDR3 is TGTGCCAGTAGTAGACAGGGGTCGTCGTATGGCTACACCTTC. Protein sequence: CASSRQGSSYGYTF. Combining the CDR3 with reference TRBV19 and TRBJ1-2 gives the whole variable domain DGGITQSPKYLFRKEGQNVTLSCEQNLNHDAMYWYRQDPGQGLRLIYYSQIVNDFQKGDIAEGYSVSREKKESFPLTVTSAQKNPTAFYLCASSRQGSSYGYTFGSGTRLTVV.

J is TRBJ1-1 and V is TRBV5-1; D unclear. Germline loops: CDR1 SGHRS, CDR2 YFSETQ. Trimming removed 0 bases at V and 1 base at J, with 10 bases between. This CDR3 is 15 amino acids long. CDR3 amino acids: CASSLEYAGNTEAFF. Here the CDR3 DNA reads TGCGCCAGCAGCTTGGAGTACGCGGGGAACACTGAAGCTTTCTTT.

The chain carries TRBV5-5 and TRBJ1-5, with 10 bases matching TRBD1. The CDR3 totals 15 residues. Looked up from germline, CDR1 is SGHKS and CDR2 is YYEKEE (reference sequence). V trimming: 0 bases; J trimming: 4 bases; junction bases outside the gene matches: 1. CDR3: CASSLGTGGNQPQHF. DNA for the CDR3: TGTGCCAGCAGCTTGGGGACAGGGGGTAATCAGCCCCAGCATTTT.

The V and J genes are TRBV4-3 and TRBJ2-5; D might be TRBD2 (5 bases). CDR1 and CDR2 from the germline V gene are LGHNA and YSLEER. The CDR3 has 12 amino acids. V lost 1 base and J lost 7, with 7 bases in between. In DNA, the CDR3 is TGCGCCAGCAGCCAAGGGGCGGGGACCCAGTACTTC. As protein: CASSQGAGTQYF.

This clone came up once. The CDR3 coding sequence is TGTGCCAGCAGGCCTTGGGGGGGCTCCACTACCTACGAGCAGTACGTC. Its protein is CASRPWGGSTTYEQYV. The chain employs TRBV6-2 or TRBV6-3 and TRBJ2-7; D may be TRBD2 (7 bases). V gave up 6 bases and J gave up 2 bases, with 20 bases separating them. The CDR3 has 16 residues. Germline values: CDR1 MNHEY, CDR2 SVGEGT.

This chain uses TRBV6-2 or TRBV6-3 with TRBJ2-5; no firm D call. Germline CDR1 reads MNHEY; CDR2 reads SVGEGT. This CDR3 region has 13 residues. Trimming took 0 bases from V and 5 from J, leaving 7 bases between them. CDR3 nucleotides: TGTGCCAGCAGTTACTCTCTTGTGGAGACCCAGTACTTC. The encoded protein is CASSYSLVETQYF.

The chain joins TRBV5-1 to TRBJ2-1; weak D call: TRBD1 (6 bases). Trimming left V 0 bases short and J 2 bases short, with 9 bases between. Germline values: CDR1 SGHRS, CDR2 YFSETQ. CDR3 length: 15 amino acids. The CDR3 spells CASSLVQGTYNEQFF. CDR3 nucleotide sequence: TGCGCCAGCAGCTTGGTTCAGGGGACCTACAATGAGCAGTTCTTC.

J is TRBJ1-5 and V is TRBV19; 8 bases match TRBD1. The V and J ends lost 6 bases and 4 bases, in that order; junction bases with no gene match: 11. Germline-derived CDR1 and CDR2 are LNHDA and SQIVND (reference sequence). The CDR3 runs 16 residues. This chain's CDR3 is CASRQGAARRNQPQHF. As DNA, the CDR3 is TGTGCCAGTAGGCAGGGGGCAGCGCGTAGGAATCAGCCCCAGCATTTT.

This clone was counted a few times. V usage is TRBV5-1 and J usage is TRBJ1-6; D is perhaps TRBD1 (5 bases). Germline V gene sequence: CDR1 SGHRS, CDR2 YFSETQ. Trimming stripped 0 bases from V and 7 bases from J, with 8 bases between. The CDR3 spans 14 residues. The CDR3: CASSLGGVNSPLHF. The CDR3 nucleotides are TGCGCCAGCAGCTTGGGGGGCGTCAATTCACCCCTCCACTTT.

The chain carries TRBV27 and TRBJ2-7; TRBD2 aligns across 7 bases. From germline, CDR1 is MNHEY and CDR2 SMNVEV (reference sequence). V shed 2 bases and J 3 bases; nucleotides not matched to a gene: 7. The CDR3 covers 15 residues. DNA of the CDR3: TGTGCCAGCAGTTTACAAGCGGGACGCCACTACGAGCAGTACGTC. Protein sequence: CASSLQAGRHYEQYV.

This chain uses TRBV10-1 with TRBJ2-3; no firm D call. This CDR3 spans 13 amino acids. Trimming stripped 4 bases from V and 0 bases from J, with 5 bases between. CDR1 WNHNN and CDR2 SYGVQD come from the germline V gene (reference sequence). The CDR3 bases are TGCGCCAGCAGTGCGGTTAGCACAGATACGCAGTATTTT. The encoded protein is CASSAVSTDTQYF.

This clone was seen a few times. The gene calls are TRBV5-6 and TRBJ2-1; D is possibly TRBD1 (6 bases). In germline, CDR1 is SGHDT, CDR2 YYEEEE. V was shortened by 2 bases and J by 5 bases, with 11 bases between the two germline ends. The CDR3 has 14 residues. The CDR3 here is CASSFPYRDNEQFF. Here the CDR3 DNA reads TGTGCCAGCAGCTTCCCGTACAGGGACAATGAGCAGTTCTTC.

The V call is TRBV27, the J call TRBJ2-5; the D is unclear. This CDR3 has 13 amino acids. CDR1 and CDR2 (germline): MNHEY, SMNVEV (reference sequence). The V end was cut by 4 bases, the J end by 5 bases, with 11 bases between. CDR3 bases: TGTGCCAGCAGTTATCGTTCCGGGGAGACCCAGTACTTC. It yields the protein CASSYRSGETQYF.

This clone was seen once. The chain joins TRBV11-2 to TRBJ2-5, with D perhaps matching TRBD2 (5 bases). Per germline, CDR1 SGHAT and CDR2 FQNNGV. V was pared by 11 bases and J by 5 bases, with 18 bases between. The CDR3 runs 13 residues. In nucleotides, the CDR3 is TGTGCCTCCGCCGGCGCGACGGGGGAGACCCAGTACTTC. Its translation is CASAGATGETQYF.

This rearrangement joins TRBV11-2 to TRBJ2-1; 9 bases agree with TRBD2. With V trimmed by 4 bases and J by 15 bases, 13 bases remained unmatched. The CDR3 length is 14 residues. Germline loops: CDR1 SGHAT, CDR2 FQNNGV. The CDR3 bases are TGTGCCAGCAGCTGGGGACTAGCAGACCTTCGGCCGTTCTTC. Translation gives CASSWGLADLRPFF. The full variable domain, in which reference TRBV11-2 and TRBJ2-1 provide the parts outside the CDR3, is EAGVAQSPRYKIIEKRQSVAFWCNPISGHATLYWYQQILGQGPKLLIQFQNNGVVDDSQLPKDRFSAERLKGVDSTLKIQPAKLEDSAVYLCASSWGLADLRPFFGPGTRLTVL.

This chain joins TRBV4-3 and TRBJ2-2, with 11 bases lining up with TRBD2. The CDR3 extends over 14 amino acids. Per germline, CDR1 LGHNA and CDR2 YSLEER. Germline trimming cut 3 bases from V and 7 bases from J; bases unmatched to any gene: 1. CDR3: CASSQGTSGGELFF. CDR3 DNA: TGCGCCAGCAGCCAGGGGACTAGCGGCGGGGAGCTGTTTTTT.